This T cell receptor beta chain was sequenced in a study of T-cell memory formation after mild COVID-19. This clonotype was observed many times. Its antigen is as yet unknown. TCRdb passed the 5' RACE reads through MiXCR, listing each CDR3 protein once. The sample lists more than 150,000 distinct CDR3 sequences; about 18% were seen once. The study, taken as a whole, reports: Some SARS-CoV-2-responding clones were already detected in memory before infection.

This CDR3 has 14 residues. Germline trimming cut 3 bases from V and 4 bases from J; bases unmatched to any gene: 3. This clonotype was sampled from a man aged 18 to 35 who had mild COVID-19 (a few samples of this study predate the infection). Cell type and time point are not known. The specimen sequenced was PBMCs or a T cell subset sorted from them (not recorded which). The V gene is TRBV12-3 or TRBV12-4, the J gene TRBJ2-1, with TRBD2 identical over 7 bases. The CDR3 here is CASSLGLSYNEQFF. In DNA form, the CDR3 reads TGTGCCAGCAGTTTGGGACTATCTTACAATGAGCAGTTCTTC.